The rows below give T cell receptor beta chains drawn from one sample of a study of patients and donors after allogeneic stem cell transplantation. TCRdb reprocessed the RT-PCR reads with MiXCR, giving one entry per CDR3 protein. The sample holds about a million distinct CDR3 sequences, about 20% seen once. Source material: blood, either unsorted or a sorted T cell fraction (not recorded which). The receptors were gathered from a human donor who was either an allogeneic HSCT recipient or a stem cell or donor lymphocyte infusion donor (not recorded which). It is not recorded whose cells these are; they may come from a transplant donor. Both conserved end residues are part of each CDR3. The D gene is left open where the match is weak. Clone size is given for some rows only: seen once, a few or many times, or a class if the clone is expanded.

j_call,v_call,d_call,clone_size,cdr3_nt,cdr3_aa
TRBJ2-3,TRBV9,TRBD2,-,TGTGCCAGCAGCGAACCTCCAGGACTAGCTGGGGGAGATACGCAGTATTTT,CASSEPPGLAGGDTQYF
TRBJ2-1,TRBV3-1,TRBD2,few,TGTGCCAGCAGCCAAGGCGGGGGGGCCGGGCAGTTCTTC,CASSQGGGAGQFF
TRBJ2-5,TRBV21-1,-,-,TGTGCCAGCAGCAACAGGACAGGGGCCGAGACCCAGTACTTC,CASSNRTGAETQYF
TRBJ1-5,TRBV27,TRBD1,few,TGTGCCAGCTCCAGGACAGGGTACGGCAATCAGCCCCAGCATTTT,CASSRTGYGNQPQHF
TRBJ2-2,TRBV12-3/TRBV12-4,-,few,TGTGCCAGCAGTTTAGGTACATCCACCGGGGAGCTGTTTTTT,CASSLGTSTGELFF
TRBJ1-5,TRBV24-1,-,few,TGTGCCACCAGTGATAGGGAGATGAATCAGCCCCAGCATTTT,CATSDREMNQPQHF
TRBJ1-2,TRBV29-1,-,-,TGCAGCGTACCGTACATGCCCTATGGCTACACCTTC,CSVPYMPYGYTF
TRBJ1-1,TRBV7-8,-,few,TGTGCCAGCAAGCTCAGGGAGACGGACACTGAAGCTTTCTTT,CASKLRETDTEAFF
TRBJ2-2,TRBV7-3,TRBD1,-,TGTGCCAGCAGCCTAGGGACAGGGATCGACGGGGAGCTGTTTTTT,CASSLGTGIDGELFF
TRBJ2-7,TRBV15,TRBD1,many,TGTGCCACCAGCAGAAATGATCACAGGGGAACCTACGAGCAGTACTTC,CATSRNDHRGTYEQYF
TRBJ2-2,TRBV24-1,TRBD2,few,TGTGCCACCGGGGGGGCTAGCGGGAGTGGAGGGACCGGGGAGCTGTTTTTT,CATGGASGSGGTGELFF
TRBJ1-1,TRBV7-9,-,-,TGTGCCAGCAGCCATACAGCTACTCCCCAAGCTTTCTTT,CASSHTATPQAFF
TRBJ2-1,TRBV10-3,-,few,TGTGCCATCACGCCGGCAGGGCAATACAATGAGCAGTTCTTC,CAITPAGQYNEQFF
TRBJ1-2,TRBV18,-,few,TGTGCCAGCTCACAGGGACGGACGTTAGCTAACTATGGCTACACCTTC,CASSQGRTLANYGYTF
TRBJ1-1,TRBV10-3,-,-,TGTGCCATCAGTGTGTATAACACTGAAGCTTTCTTT,CAISVYNTEAFF
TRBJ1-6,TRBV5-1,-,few,TGCGCCAGCAGCTTGCCGTCGGAGGGGTCACCCCTCCACTTT,CASSLPSEGSPLHF
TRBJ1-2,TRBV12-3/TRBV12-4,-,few,TGTGCCAGCAGCGCAAAGGGGAATGGCTACACCTTC,CASSAKGNGYTF
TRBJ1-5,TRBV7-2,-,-,TGTGCCAGCAGCTTAGGAGCAGGGAGGAGCAATCAGCCCCAGCATTTT,CASSLGAGRSNQPQHF
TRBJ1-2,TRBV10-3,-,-,TGTGCCATCAGTCCTGACAGGTCTTATGGCTACACCTTC,CAISPDRSYGYTF
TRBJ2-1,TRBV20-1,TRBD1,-,TGCAGTGCCCCTCGACAGGGTCATGAGCAGTTCTTC,CSAPRQGHEQFF
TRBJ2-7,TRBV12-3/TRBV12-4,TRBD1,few,TGTGCCAGCAGACCAACAGGGGGCGCGGACGAGCAGTACTTC,CASRPTGGADEQYF
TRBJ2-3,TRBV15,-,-,TGTGCCACCAGCGGGTCCAACACAGATACGCAGTATTTT,CATSGSNTDTQYF
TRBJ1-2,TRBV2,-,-,TGTGCCAGCAGTGGGGACGGGAACTATGGCTACACCTTC,CASSGDGNYGYTF
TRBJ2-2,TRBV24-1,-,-,TGTGCCACCAGTGATCCGAGAGGGGGAGGAGGGGAGCTGTTTTTT,CATSDPRGGGGELFF
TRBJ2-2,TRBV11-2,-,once,TGTGCCAGCAGCCCACGGACAGCTTCAAACACCGGGGAGCTGTTTTTT,CASSPRTASNTGELFF
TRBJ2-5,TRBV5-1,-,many,TGCGCCAGCAGGCTCGCATTTCAAGAGACCCAGTACTTC,CASRLAFQETQYF
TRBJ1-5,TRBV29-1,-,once,TGCAGCGTTGGAGAGGGATCGGGTCAGCTCCAGCATTTT,CSVGEGSGQLQHF
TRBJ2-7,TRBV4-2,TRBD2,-,TGTGCCAGCAGCCGGGAGCGGGGGGGCCTCTACGAGCAGTACTTC,CASSRERGGLYEQYF
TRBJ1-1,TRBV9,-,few,TGTGCCAGCAGCGCTTACCTAGGGGTGGGGACTGAAGCTTTCTTT,CASSAYLGVGTEAFF
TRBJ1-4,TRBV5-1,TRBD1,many,TGCGCCAGCAGTACTCGACAGGGGACTAATGAAAAACTGTTTTTT,CASSTRQGTNEKLFF
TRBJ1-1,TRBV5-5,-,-,TGTGCCAGCAGCTTTGAGGAGGGGGGATATGCTTTCTTT,CASSFEEGGYAFF
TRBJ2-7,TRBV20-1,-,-,TGCAGTGCTAGAGATCACGGGGGTATGGGCGAGCAGTACTTC,CSARDHGGMGEQYF
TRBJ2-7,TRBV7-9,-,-,TGTGCCAGCAGCTTAGCGTGGGGAGTCGAGCAGTACTTC,CASSLAWGVEQYF
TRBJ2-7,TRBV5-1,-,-,TGCGCCAGCAGCTTGGGGCAGGCCATGGCCGAGCAGTACTTC,CASSLGQAMAEQYF
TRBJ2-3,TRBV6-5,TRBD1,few,TGTGCCAGCAGTTACTTCCCCTGGACAGGGTGGGGAGATACGCAGTATTTT,CASSYFPWTGWGDTQYF
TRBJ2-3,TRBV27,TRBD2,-,TGTGCCAGCAGTTTGATAGCGGGAAGCACAGATACGCAGTATTTT,CASSLIAGSTDTQYF
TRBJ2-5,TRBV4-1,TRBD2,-,TGCGCCAGCAGCCCTGGGATAGCGGGGGGGTACCAAGAGACCCAGTACTTC,CASSPGIAGGYQETQYF
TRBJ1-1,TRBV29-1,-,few,TGCAGCGTTGAGGGGGGCCCGAACACTGAAGCTTTCTTT,CSVEGGPNTEAFF
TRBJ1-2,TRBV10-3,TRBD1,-,TGTGCCATCAGTGCCCTGGACAGGGCTGGCTACACCTTC,CAISALDRAGYTF
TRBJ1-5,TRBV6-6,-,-,TGTGCCAGCAGTTCCCAATCAATACAGCCCCAGCATTTT,CASSSQSIQPQHF
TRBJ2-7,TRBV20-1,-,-,TGCAGTGCCGTGTTTTGGGGGGACGGGGAAGGGGTCGAGCAGTACTTC,CSAVFWGDGEGVEQYF
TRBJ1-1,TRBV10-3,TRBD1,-,TGTGCCATCATGGGGACAGTTGGGACTGAAGCTTTCTTT,CAIMGTVGTEAFF
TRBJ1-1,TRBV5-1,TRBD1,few,TGCGCCAGCAGCTTGGAGGGACAGAAAAACACTGAAGCTTTCTTT,CASSLEGQKNTEAFF
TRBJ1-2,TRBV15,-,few,TGTGCCACCAGCAGAGATCGGGGGCATGGCTACACCTTC,CATSRDRGHGYTF
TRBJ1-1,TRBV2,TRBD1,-,TGTGCCAGCCTCCTTCGGACAGGGAACACTGAAGCTTTCTTT,CASLLRTGNTEAFF
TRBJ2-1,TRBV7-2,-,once,TGTGCCAGCAGCTTAGGGACTAAACCCCACAATGAGCAGTTCTTC,CASSLGTKPHNEQFF
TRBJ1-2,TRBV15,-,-,TGTGCCACCAGCAGGGGGGACCCTAACTATGGCTACACCTTC,CATSRGDPNYGYTF
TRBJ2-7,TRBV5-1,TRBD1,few,TGCGCCAGCAGCGAGGGACAGGGGATGAACGAGCAGTACTTC,CASSEGQGMNEQYF
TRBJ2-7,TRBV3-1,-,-,TGTGCCAGCAGCCCCTTGGGGCAGGGGACCTACGAGCAGTACTTC,CASSPLGQGTYEQYF
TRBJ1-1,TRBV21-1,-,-,TGTGCCAGCAGCCCTCAAAGAACCAGGTTTAACATGAACACTGAAGCTTTCTTT,CASSPQRTRFNMNTEAFF
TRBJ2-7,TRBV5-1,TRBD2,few,TGCGCCAGCAGCCCCCGACTAGCGGGAGGAGACGAGCAGTACTTC,CASSPRLAGGDEQYF